This T cell receptor (beta chain) was sequenced for a study of blood T cell repertoires in COVID-19. As for the study in general: Specimens from acute and convalescent COVID-19 originated in the United States, Italy and Spain.

CDR1 SGHVS and CDR2 FNYEAQ come from the germline V gene. Trimming left V 2 bases short and J 0 bases short, with 9 bases between. This CDR3 is 15 amino acids long. Generated by immunoSEQ multiplex PCR, the TCRdb table keeps only in-frame clones and is missing some. The table has about 35,000 clones, 80% to 90% seen once. This TCR came from a human donor in a cohort sampled during active COVID-19. The gene calls are TRBV7-6 and TRBJ2-3; TRBD2 might be the D (5 bases). What was sequenced was peripheral blood. The CDR3 sequence: CASSLRGISTDTQYF. The CDR3 DNA is TGTGCCAGCAGCTTACGAGGGATTAGCACAGATACGCAGTATTTT.